The clone carrying this T cell receptor beta chain was recorded a few times. Antigen: not known. Germline V gives CDR1 DFQATT, CDR2 SNEGSKA (reference sequence). The CDR3 extends over 14 amino acids. With 0 bases removed from V and 4 bases from J, the gap between germline ends came to 10 bases. It was with a sample-barcoded 5' primer and a J-beta primer mix that a second PCR of about 6 to 12 cycles was run. Each cDNA was tagged by a template-switch adaptor containing 12 random nucleotides. There were at least 2.5 million CDR3-containing paired-end reads obtained from each sample. TCRdb used MiXCR to reprocess the 5' RACE reads, holding one entry per CDR3 protein. The sample has almost 800,000 distinct CDR3 sequences, nearly 60% seen once. This record belongs to a study of blood T cells in healthy people across ages. Study-wide points: CMV status of donors was unknown, possibly confounding expanded clonotype changes. Roughly linearly, TCR beta diversity per million T cells fell as age increased.

Sequenced material: blood. The sequence was obtained from a man aged 25 to 40 in good health. J is TRBJ1-5 and V is TRBV20-1; D remains unclear. This chain's CDR3 is CSARDRTGNQPQHF. The DNA of the CDR3 is TGCAGTGCTAGAGATCGGACGGGGAATCAGCCCCAGCATTTT.